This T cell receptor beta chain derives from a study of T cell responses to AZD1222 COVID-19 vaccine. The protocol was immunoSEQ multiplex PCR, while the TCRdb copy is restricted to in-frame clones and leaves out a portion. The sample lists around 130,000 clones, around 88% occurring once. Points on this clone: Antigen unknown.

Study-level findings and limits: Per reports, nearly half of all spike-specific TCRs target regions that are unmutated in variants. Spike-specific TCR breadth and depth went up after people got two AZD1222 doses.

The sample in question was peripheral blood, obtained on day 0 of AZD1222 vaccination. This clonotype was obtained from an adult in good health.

CDR3 in amino acids: CAGRWGADEQYF. As DNA, the CDR3 is TGTGCCGGAAGGTGGGGGGCCGACGAGCAGTACTTC. This rearrangement joins TRBV30 to TRBJ2-7; D might be TRBD1 or TRBD2, each matching 6 bases. V shed 8 bases and J shed 5 bases, with 16 bases lying between them. Germline CDR1 is GTSNPN and CDR2 is SVGIG (reference sequence). CDR3 length: 12 amino acids. Full variable domain (rest looked up from reference TRBV30 and TRBJ2-7): SQTIHQWPATLVQPVGSPLSLECTVEGTSNPNLYWYRQAAGRGLQLLFYSVGIGQISSEVPQNLSASRPQDRQFILSSKKLLLSDSGFYLCAGRWGADEQYFGPGTRLTVT.